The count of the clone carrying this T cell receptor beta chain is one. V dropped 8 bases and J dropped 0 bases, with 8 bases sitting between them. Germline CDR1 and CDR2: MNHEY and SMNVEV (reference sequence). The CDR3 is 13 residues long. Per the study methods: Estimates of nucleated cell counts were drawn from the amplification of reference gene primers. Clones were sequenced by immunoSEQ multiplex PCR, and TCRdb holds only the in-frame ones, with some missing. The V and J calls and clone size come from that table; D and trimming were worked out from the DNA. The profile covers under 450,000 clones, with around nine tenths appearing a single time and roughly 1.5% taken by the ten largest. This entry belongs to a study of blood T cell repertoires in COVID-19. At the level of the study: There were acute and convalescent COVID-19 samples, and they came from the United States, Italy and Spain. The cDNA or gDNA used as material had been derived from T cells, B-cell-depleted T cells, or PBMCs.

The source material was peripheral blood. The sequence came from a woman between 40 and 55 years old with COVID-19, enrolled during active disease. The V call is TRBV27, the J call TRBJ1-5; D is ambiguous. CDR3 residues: CASELYSNQPQHF. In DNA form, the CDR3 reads TGTGCCAGCGAGTTGTATAGCAATCAGCCCCAGCATTTT.